This TCR beta chain came from a study of brain T cells in children with intractable seizures. Some clones are missing from TCRdb's copy, which holds only in-frame ones; the method was immunoSEQ multiplex PCR. This sample has around 100,000 clones; roughly 92% occur once, and the top ten carry about 4%. CDR1 is SGHVS, CDR2 FNYEAQ, per germline. This CDR3 is built from 18 residues. V shed 2 bases, J shed 4 bases, and the junction held 14 bases outside the gene matches. This receptor was obtained from a boy under two years old with hemimegalencephaly and intractable seizures. Here the sequenced sample was peripheral blood, taken at surgery. V gene TRBV7-6 combines with J gene TRBJ2-3; 8 nucleotides agree with TRBD2. The chain's CDR3 is CASSLRAKAGGWSDTQYF. The CDR3 coding sequence is TGTGCCAGCAGCTTAAGGGCGAAGGCGGGGGGATGGTCAGATACGCAGTATTTT.